Below are 27 T cell receptor beta chains sequenced from a single sample in a study of cytomegalovirus exposure and HLA in healthy donors. Use of 60 Vbeta and 13 Jbeta primers characterized the PCR. The assay was immunoSEQ multiplex PCR, and TCRdb's table has in-frame clones only and misses some. The repertoire holds around 170,000 clones, with 79% as singletons. The sequencing sample was made of PBMCs. The source of these receptors is a woman aged 40 to 50 in good health and CMV-seronegative.

The chain carries TRBV5-4 and TRBJ2-1; 10 bases match TRBD2. This CDR3 is built from 17 residues. The V and J ends lost 3 bases and 0 bases, in that order; junction bases with no gene match: 6. Germline V gene sequence: CDR1 SGHNT, CDR2 YYREEE (reference sequence). The CDR3 region is CASSSESSGSSYNEQFF. CDR3 in DNA: TGTGCCAGCAGCTCGGAATCTAGCGGGAGCTCCTACAATGAGCAGTTCTTC.

This sequence joins TRBV4-3 and TRBJ2-7; a possible D gene is TRBD2 (6 bases). The CDR3 totals 14 residues. The germline V gene has CDR1 LGHNA and CDR2 YSLEER. The V gene lost 0 bases and the J gene lost 7 bases, with 13 bases spanning the gap. CDR3 sequence reads: CASSQEGGAGEQYF. CDR3 coding DNA: TGCGCCAGCAGCCAAGAAGGCGGGGCGGGGGAGCAGTACTTC.

The chain links TRBV6-4 to TRBJ1-2; 8 bases are shared with TRBD1. The CDR3 extends over 14 amino acids. Germline V gene sequence: CDR1 MRHNA, CDR2 SNTAGT. Trimming removed 3 bases from V and 4 bases from J; junction bases left unmatched: 4. The CDR3 loop reads CASSEVQGAYGYTF. Here the CDR3 DNA reads TGTGCCAGCAGTGAAGTCCAGGGGGCCTATGGCTACACCTTC.

The V gene is TRBV30, the J gene TRBJ2-1, with TRBD1 as a possible D gene (5 bases). Trimming left V 1 base short and J 12 bases short, with 10 bases between. Germline CDR1 GTSNPN, CDR2 SVGIG (reference sequence). The CDR3 sequence is 11 residues long. CDR3 sequence (DNA): TGTGCCTGGAGTGACCAGGGCAGGCAGTTCTTC. Amino acid sequence: CAWSDQGRQFF.

The J gene is TRBJ1-2, the V gene TRBV4-1; tentatively, D is TRBD1 (6 bases). Germline values: CDR1 MGHRA, CDR2 YSYEKL. The CDR3 covers 17 residues. V was clipped by 3 bases and J by 2 bases, with 19 bases between them. CDR3 residues: CASSQRSQGGGNYGYTF. CDR3 in DNA: TGCGCCAGCAGCCAGAGGTCACAGGGTGGTGGCAACTATGGCTACACCTTC.

This clone was seen many times. This sequence joins TRBV5-1 and TRBJ1-1; D is uncertain. The ends were cut back, 3 bases at V and 1 base at J, with 7 bases in the middle. CDR3 length: 13 residues. Per germline, CDR1 SGHRS and CDR2 YFSETQ. Here the CDR3 reads CASSSTPNTEAFF. The CDR3 DNA is TGCGCCAGCAGCTCAACTCCGAACACTGAAGCTTTCTTT.

The chain combines TRBV19 with TRBJ1-2; D is unresolved. Per the germline V gene, CDR1 is LNHDA and CDR2 is SQIVND (reference sequence). V was pared by 6 bases and J by 6 bases, with 17 bases between. There are 14 residues in the CDR3. The CDR3 sequence: CASSQYPLRNGYTF. Written as DNA, the CDR3 is TGTGCCAGTAGCCAATACCCACTAAGGAATGGCTACACCTTC. Full variable domain (outside the CDR3, taken from reference TRBV19 and TRBJ1-2): DGGITQSPKYLFRKEGQNVTLSCEQNLNHDAMYWYRQDPGQGLRLIYYSQIVNDFQKGDIAEGYSVSREKKESFPLTVTSAQKNPTAFYLCASSQYPLRNGYTFGSGTRLTVV.

This clone was observed a handful of times. The chain recombines TRBV7-9 with TRBJ2-2; 7 bases are a match to TRBD2. CDR1 and CDR2 (germline): SEHNR, FQNEAQ (reference sequence). This CDR3 has 15 residues. The V segment lost 5 bases and the J segment 3 bases; nucleotides outside the gene matches: 6. In nucleotides, the CDR3 is TGTGCCAGCAGCAGGGCGGGAGTGGACACCGGGGAGCTGTTTTTT. Amino acid sequence: CASSRAGVDTGELFF.

Concerning this clone itself: The junction does not match germline at one end; this may be a read error. CDR3 nucleotide sequence: TGTGCCAGCAGCTTCGGGTCCAATGATATTAGTTTT. It is translated as CASSFGSNDISF. This chain links TRBV7-8 with TRBJ1-3, with no clear D. The CDR3 loop spans 12 amino acids. Germline CDR1 and CDR2: SGHVS and FQNEAQ.

The chain is built from TRBV2 and TRBJ2-7; possibly TRBD1 for D (6 bases). Germline loops: CDR1 SNHLY, CDR2 FYNNEI. This CDR3 region has 16 residues. Between the trimmed V and J ends, which lost 7 bases and 3 bases, there was a span of 22 bases. CDR3 sequence: CASTYEQGLGGYEQYF. The CDR3 DNA reads as TGTGCCAGCACCTACGAACAGGGTTTAGGCGGCTACGAGCAGTACTTC.

This rearrangement joins TRBV4-3 to TRBJ1-4, with D perhaps matching TRBD1 (5 bases). Trimming took off 4 bases at V and 5 bases at J, with 14 bases between the two ends. The V gene's germline CDR1 is LGHNA and CDR2 YSLEER. This CDR3 comprises 15 residues. This CDR3 reads CASSLGTWGNEKLFF. The DNA for the CDR3 is TGCGCCAGCAGCCTTGGGACTTGGGGAAATGAAAAACTGTTTTTT.

The CDR3 coding sequence is TGTGCCAGCAGCTCCCCGGTCCGGGGGGGGGAGCTGTTTTTT. This gives the protein CASSSPVRGGELFF. The chain carries TRBV7-8 and TRBJ2-2, with a tentative D call TRBD2 (6 bases). V dropped 4 bases and J dropped 8 bases, with 14 bases sitting between them. CDR3 size: 14 residues. Germline assignment: CDR1 SGHVS and CDR2 FQNEAQ.

The chain has TRBV27 and TRBJ2-7; 15 bases agree with TRBD2. Trimming at V came to 4 bases and at J to 2 bases, leaving 9 bases not matched to a gene. Germline-derived CDR1 and CDR2 are MNHEY and SMNVEV (reference sequence). The CDR3 is made up of 18 amino acids. CDR3 sequence (DNA): TGTGCCAGCAGTTACAGGGTGGGACTAGCGGGAGGAACCTACGAGCAGTACTTC. It encodes CASSYRVGLAGGTYEQYF.

The V and J genes are TRBV27 and TRBJ2-5; the match to TRBD1 covers 7 bases. Matching the DNA end better, TRBJ2-7 makes the J call doubtful. The CDR3 length is 15 residues. The germline V gene has CDR1 MNHEY and CDR2 SMNVEV (reference sequence). The CDR3 here is CASSPAAAGGYEQYF. CDR3 sequence (DNA): TGTGCCAGCAGTCCGGCCGCCGCAGGGGGCTACGAGCAGTACTTC.

The chain is built from TRBV5-7 and TRBJ2-5, with D unresolved. Matching the DNA end better, TRBJ2-7 makes the J call doubtful. TRBV5-7 is recorded as an ORF, its role being uncertain. The CDR3 contains 13 residues. The CDR3 bases are TGTGCCAGCATAACTGGGCAGGTTTACGAGCAGTACTTC. It yields the protein CASITGQVYEQYF.

The chain is built from TRBV5-1 and TRBJ2-7, with TRBD2 matching 12 bases. The ends lost 4 bases at V and 4 bases at J; junction bases unmatched: 6. Germline lookup yields CDR1 SGHRS and CDR2 YFSETQ. The CDR3 length is 15 residues. In DNA form, the CDR3 reads TGCGCCAGCAGCCTAATGACTAGCGGGAGTTACGAGCAGTACTTC. Translated: CASSLMTSGSYEQYF.

This chain joins TRBV5-1 and TRBJ2-5; 8 bases are a match to TRBD1. With the DNA end fitting TRBJ2-7 better, the J assignment may be wrong. The V gene's germline CDR1 is SGHRS and CDR2 YFSETQ. This CDR3 comprises 14 residues. The CDR3 DNA is TGCGCCAGCAGCTTGGCTGGACAGGGTAGCGAGCAGTACTTC. Protein: CASSLAGQGSEQYF.

The chain is built from TRBV2 and TRBJ1-6, with D possibly matching TRBD1 (6 bases). CDR3 length: 16 residues. Germline V lookup: CDR1 SNHLY, CDR2 FYNNEI. Trimming removed 5 bases at V and 4 bases at J, with 15 bases between. Written as DNA, the CDR3 is TGTGCCAGCAGTTACAGGGAGAGTGGGTATAATTCACCCCTCCACTTT. It is translated as CASSYRESGYNSPLHF.

The CDR3 reads CASSLGSGRTEAFF. The CDR3 region has the DNA TGTGCCAGCAGTTTAGGTTCAGGTCGAACTGAAGCTTTCTTT. V is TRBV27 and J is TRBJ1-1; the D is unclear. Trimming shortened V by 2 bases and J by 5 bases, and 12 bases separated the two germline ends. CDR3 length equals 14 residues. The germline V gene has CDR1 MNHEY and CDR2 SMNVEV (reference sequence).

The V call is TRBV19, the J call TRBJ2-7; 9 bases match TRBD1. With V trimmed by 5 bases and J by 6 bases, 8 bases remained unmatched. The V gene's germline CDR1 is LNHDA and CDR2 SQIVND (reference sequence). CDR3 length: 14 amino acids. The CDR3 DNA reads TGTGCCAGTAGTGCCGCGGGACAGGGTTCCGAGCAGTACTTC. The encoded protein is CASSAAGQGSEQYF.

This clone has only one observation. This chain joins TRBV10-3 and TRBJ2-2, with 7 bases matching TRBD1. Trimming removed 6 bases from V and 2 bases from J; junction bases left unmatched: 6. Germline V lookup: CDR1 ENHRY, CDR2 SYGVKD. CDR3 length equals 15 residues. The chain's CDR3 is CAISPGTENTGELFF. The DNA of the CDR3 is TGTGCCATCAGCCCAGGGACAGAAAACACCGGGGAGCTGTTTTTT.

V usage is TRBV9 and J usage is TRBJ2-5; D perhaps matches TRBD2 (6 bases). CDR1 is SGDLS and CDR2 is YYNGEE in the germline V gene. The CDR3 extends over 15 amino acids. The V end was cut by 0 bases, the J end by 5 bases, with 14 bases between. CDR3 sequence: CASSVVGGVQETQYF. CDR3 sequence (DNA): TGTGCCAGCAGCGTAGTGGGGGGAGTTCAGGAGACCCAGTACTTC.

The chain links TRBV4-1 to TRBJ2-3; 10 positions match TRBD2. Germline assignment: CDR1 MGHRA and CDR2 YSYEKL. The CDR3 consists of 16 residues. J was trimmed by 7 bases and V by 1 base; bases with no gene match: 8. CDR3 DNA: TGCGCCAGCAGCCAAGTATTAGCGGGGGGCGAGAATACGCAGTATTTT. This sequence encodes CASSQVLAGGENTQYF.

J is TRBJ1-5 and V is TRBV5-1, with 9 bases aligning to TRBD1. The J segment lost 7 bases and the V segment lost 0 bases, leaving 5 bases of the junction unmatched. The CDR3 spans 15 residues. Germline V lookup: CDR1 SGHRS, CDR2 YFSETQ. CDR3 nucleotides: TGCGCCAGCAGCTTGGGGGACAGGGTGGGGCAGCCCCAGCATTTT. It is translated as CASSLGDRVGQPQHF.

The chain couples TRBV5-1 to TRBJ1-4; D unclear. Germline CDR1 and CDR2: SGHRS and YFSETQ. This CDR3 has 15 amino acids. Trimming stripped 0 bases from V and 7 bases from J, with 13 bases between. CDR3 residues: CASSLGLRGREKLFF. The CDR3 region has the DNA TGCGCCAGCAGCTTGGGTCTACGTGGTCGTGAAAAACTGTTTTTT.

V is TRBV7-9 and J is TRBJ2-2; 7 bases are shared with TRBD1. Germline CDR1 reads SEHNR; CDR2 reads FQNEAQ (reference sequence). This CDR3 spans 15 amino acids. Trimming at V came to 5 bases and at J to 3 bases, leaving 6 bases not matched to a gene. The DNA of the CDR3 is TGTGCCAGCAGCGAACAGGGGAGTTACACCGGGGAGCTGTTTTTT. Translated: CASSEQGSYTGELFF. The full variable domain, its missing parts supplied by reference TRBV7-9 and TRBJ2-2, is DTGVSQNPRHKITKRGQNVTFRCDPISEHNRLYWYRQTLGQGPEFLTYFQNEAQLEKSRLLSDRFSAERPKGSFSTLEIQRTEQGDSAMYLCASSEQGSYTGELFFGEGSRLTVL.

The J gene is TRBJ2-2, the V gene TRBV19, with a tentative D call TRBD1 (5 bases). Germline V CDR1 and CDR2: LNHDA, SQIVND (reference sequence). CDR3 length: 15 residues. V lost 9 bases, J lost 5 bases, and 19 bases lay in between. As DNA, the CDR3 is TGTGCCAGCAGCTCGAGACAGCTATTAACCGGGGAGCTGTTTTTT. This gives the protein CASSSRQLLTGELFF.